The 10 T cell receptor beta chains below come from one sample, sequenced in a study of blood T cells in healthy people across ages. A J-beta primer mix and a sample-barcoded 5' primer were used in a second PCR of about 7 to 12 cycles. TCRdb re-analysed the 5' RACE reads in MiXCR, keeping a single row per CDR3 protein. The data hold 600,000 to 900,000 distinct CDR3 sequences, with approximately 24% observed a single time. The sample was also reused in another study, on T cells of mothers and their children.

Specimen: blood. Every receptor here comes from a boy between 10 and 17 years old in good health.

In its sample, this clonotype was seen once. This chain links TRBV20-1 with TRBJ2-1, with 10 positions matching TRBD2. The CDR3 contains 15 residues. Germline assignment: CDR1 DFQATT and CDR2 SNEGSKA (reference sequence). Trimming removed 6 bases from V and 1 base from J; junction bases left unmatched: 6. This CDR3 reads CSAKLAGGSYNEQFF. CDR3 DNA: TGCAGTGCCAAGTTAGCGGGGGGTTCCTACAATGAGCAGTTCTTC.

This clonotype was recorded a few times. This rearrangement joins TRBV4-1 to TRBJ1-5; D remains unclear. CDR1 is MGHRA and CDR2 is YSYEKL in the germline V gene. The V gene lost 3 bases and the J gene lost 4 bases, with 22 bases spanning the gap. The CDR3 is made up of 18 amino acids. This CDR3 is CASSHLIRRGERNQPQHF. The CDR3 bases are TGCGCCAGCAGCCATCTTATAAGGCGAGGCGAACGGAATCAGCCCCAGCATTTT.

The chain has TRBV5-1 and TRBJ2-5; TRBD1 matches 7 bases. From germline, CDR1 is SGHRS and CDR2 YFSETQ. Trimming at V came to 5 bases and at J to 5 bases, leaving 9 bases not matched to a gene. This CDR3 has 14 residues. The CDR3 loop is CASRRQGVRETQYF. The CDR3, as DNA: TGCGCCAGCAGGCGACAGGGAGTACGGGAGACCCAGTACTTC.

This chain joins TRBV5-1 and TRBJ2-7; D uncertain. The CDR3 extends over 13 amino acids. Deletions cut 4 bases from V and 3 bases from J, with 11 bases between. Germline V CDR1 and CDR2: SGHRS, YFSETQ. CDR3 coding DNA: TGCGCCAGCAGCACACAGACTTACTACGAGCAGTACTTC. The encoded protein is CASSTQTYYEQYF. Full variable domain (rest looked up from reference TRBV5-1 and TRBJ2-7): KAGVTQTPRYLIKTRGQQVTLSCSPISGHRSVSWYQQTPGQGLQFLFEYFSETQRNKGNFPGRFSGRQFSNSRSEMNVSTLELGDSALYLCASSTQTYYEQYFGPGTRLTVT.

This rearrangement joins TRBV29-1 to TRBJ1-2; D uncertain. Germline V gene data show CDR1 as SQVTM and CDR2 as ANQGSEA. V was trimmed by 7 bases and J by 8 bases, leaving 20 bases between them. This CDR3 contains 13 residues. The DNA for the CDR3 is TGCAGCGCCTACCACCGGGAGAAAAAGGGCTACACCTTC. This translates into CSAYHREKKGYTF.

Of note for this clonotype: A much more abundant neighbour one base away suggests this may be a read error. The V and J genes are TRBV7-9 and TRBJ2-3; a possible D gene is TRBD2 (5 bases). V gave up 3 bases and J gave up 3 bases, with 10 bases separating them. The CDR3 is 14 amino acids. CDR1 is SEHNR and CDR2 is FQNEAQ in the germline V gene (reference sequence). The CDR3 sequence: CASSFSEATDTQYF. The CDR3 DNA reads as TGTGCCAGCAGCTTTTCGGAGGCGACAGATACGCAGTATTTT.

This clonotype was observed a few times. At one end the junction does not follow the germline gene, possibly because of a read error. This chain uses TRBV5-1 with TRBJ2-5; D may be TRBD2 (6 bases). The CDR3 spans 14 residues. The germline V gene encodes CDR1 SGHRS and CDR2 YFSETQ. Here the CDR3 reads CASSSKRIRETLYF. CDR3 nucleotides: TGCGCCAGCAGCTCGAAGCGGATTCGGGAGACCCTGTACTTC.

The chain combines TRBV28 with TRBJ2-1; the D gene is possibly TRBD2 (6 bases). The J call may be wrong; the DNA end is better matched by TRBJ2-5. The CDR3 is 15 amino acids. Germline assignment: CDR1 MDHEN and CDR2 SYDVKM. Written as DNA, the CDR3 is TGTGCCAGCAGTCCCTCCTTAGCGGAGGAAGAGACCCAGTACTTC. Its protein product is CASSPSLAEEETQYF.

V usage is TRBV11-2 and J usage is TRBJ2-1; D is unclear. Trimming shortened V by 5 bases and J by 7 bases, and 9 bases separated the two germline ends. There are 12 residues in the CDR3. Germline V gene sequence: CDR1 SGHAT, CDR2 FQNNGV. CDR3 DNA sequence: TGTGCCAGCAGCCCCCGCCCGAATGAGCAGTTCTTC. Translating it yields CASSPRPNEQFF.

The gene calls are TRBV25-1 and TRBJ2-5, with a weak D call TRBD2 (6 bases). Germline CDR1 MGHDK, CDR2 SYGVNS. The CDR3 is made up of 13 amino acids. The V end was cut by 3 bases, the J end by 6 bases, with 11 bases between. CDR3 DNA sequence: TGTGCCAGCAGTGAGCCGGGGGTGAAGACCCAGTACTTC. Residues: CASSEPGVKTQYF. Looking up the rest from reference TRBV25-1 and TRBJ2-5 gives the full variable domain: EADIYQTPRYLVIGTGKKITLECSQTMGHDKMYWYQQDPGMELHLIHYSYGVNSTEKGDLSSESTVSRIRTEHFPLTLESARPSHTSQYLCASSEPGVKTQYFGPGTRLLVL.